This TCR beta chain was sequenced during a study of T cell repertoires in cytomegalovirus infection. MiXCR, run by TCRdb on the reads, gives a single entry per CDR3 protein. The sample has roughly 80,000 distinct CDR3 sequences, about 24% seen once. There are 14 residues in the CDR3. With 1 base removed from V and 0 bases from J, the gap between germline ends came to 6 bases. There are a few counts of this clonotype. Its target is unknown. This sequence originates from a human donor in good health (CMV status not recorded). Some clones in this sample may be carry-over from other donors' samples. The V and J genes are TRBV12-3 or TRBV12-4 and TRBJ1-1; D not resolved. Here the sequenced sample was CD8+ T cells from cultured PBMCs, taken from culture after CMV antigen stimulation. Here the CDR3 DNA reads TGTGCCAGCAGTTTAGGGACGGTGAACACTGAAGCTTTCTTT. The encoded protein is CASSLGTVNTEAFF.